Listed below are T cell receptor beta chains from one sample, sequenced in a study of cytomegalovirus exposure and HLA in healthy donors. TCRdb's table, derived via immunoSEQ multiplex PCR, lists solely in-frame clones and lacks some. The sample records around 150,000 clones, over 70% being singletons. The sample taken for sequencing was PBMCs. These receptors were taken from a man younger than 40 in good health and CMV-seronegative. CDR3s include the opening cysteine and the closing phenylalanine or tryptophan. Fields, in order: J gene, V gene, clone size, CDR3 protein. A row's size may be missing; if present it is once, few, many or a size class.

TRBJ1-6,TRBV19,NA,CASSMTGPSPLHF
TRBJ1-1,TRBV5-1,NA,CASSSGTGPYSTEAFF
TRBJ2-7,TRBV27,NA,CASSLGSSGDYEQYF
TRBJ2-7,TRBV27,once,CASRGLAGGYEQYF
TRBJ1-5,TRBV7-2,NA,CASSLRQGNQPQHF
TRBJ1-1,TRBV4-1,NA,CASSQRTGGSTEAFF
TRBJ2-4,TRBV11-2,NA,CASSPSGTALFF
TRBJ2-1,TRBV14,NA,CASSRFAGTSVNNEQFF
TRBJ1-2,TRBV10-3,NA,CAISEWSRGARYGYTF
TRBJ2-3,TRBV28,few,CASIGGRGARDTQYF
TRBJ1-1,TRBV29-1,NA,CSVRHGSVEAFF
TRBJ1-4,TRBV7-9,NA,CASSDGDYEKLFF
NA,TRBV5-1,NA,CASKDSSYEQYF
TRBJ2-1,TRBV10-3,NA,CAIRVIAGEGNEQFF
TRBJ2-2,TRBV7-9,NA,CASGPKDRERGTGELFF
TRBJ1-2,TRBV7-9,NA,CASSSPGQGAGRGYTF
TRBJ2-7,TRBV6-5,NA,CASSPRDYSSYEQYF
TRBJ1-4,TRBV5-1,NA,CASSLDSRNEKLFF
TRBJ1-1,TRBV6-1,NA,CASSMDRGHEAFF
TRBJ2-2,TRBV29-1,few,CSVGLAGPTGELFF
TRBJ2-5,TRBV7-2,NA,CASSSTGRETQYF
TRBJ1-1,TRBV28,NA,CASSGNTEAFF
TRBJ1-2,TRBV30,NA,CAWSAQKFYGYTF
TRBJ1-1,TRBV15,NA,CATSSRGDEAFF
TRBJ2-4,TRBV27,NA,CASSSRLIAKNIQYF
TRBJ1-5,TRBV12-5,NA,CASGLVLRDREGSNQPQHF
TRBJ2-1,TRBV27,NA,CASSWGRALNEQFF
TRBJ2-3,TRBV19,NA,CASSFADTQYF
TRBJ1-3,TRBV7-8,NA,CASSRFRVNRESSGNTIYF
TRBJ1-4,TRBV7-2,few,CASSFAGEEKLFF
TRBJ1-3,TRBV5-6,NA,CASSWEGVGSGNTIYF
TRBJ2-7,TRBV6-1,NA,CASSEQFSYEQYF
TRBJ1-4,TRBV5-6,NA,CASSLKSAGNRPNEKLFF
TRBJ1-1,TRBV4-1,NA,CASSLLGGMNTEAFF
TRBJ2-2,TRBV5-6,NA,CASSLAGVRNTGELFF
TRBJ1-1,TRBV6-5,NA,CASSSPGGAFF
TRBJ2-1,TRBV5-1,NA,CASSLRGPPSGFKSYNEQFF
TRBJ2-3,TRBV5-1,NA,CASSSGTFVTDTQYF
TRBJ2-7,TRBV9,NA,CASSVAPTESYEQYF
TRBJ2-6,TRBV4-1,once,CASSPGQGSSGANVLTF
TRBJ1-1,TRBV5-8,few,CASSQTWRSAFF
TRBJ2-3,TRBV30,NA,CAWNQGLLDTQYF
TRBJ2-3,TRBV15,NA,CATSRDIATVSTDTQYF
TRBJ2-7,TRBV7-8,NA,CASSTPTGIPSYEQYF
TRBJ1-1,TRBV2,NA,CASSDLTGGMTEAFF
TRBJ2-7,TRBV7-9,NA,CASSSRDTTPRTF
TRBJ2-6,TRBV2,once,CASSEGRGSSGANVLTF
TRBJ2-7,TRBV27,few,CASFARGGTGEQYF
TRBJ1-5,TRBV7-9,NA,CASSLGTGVNQPQHF
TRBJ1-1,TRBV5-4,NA,CASSLGELVAEAFF
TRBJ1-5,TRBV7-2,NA,CASSEDRGHQPQHF
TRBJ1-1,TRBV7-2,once,CASSLGPPHRELNTEAFF
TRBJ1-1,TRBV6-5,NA,CASSRTTGSTEAFF
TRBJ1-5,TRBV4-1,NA,CASSPWTGNQPQHF
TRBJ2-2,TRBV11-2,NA,CASSLGQGSRTGELFF
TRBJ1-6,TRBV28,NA,CASNWGGPLHF